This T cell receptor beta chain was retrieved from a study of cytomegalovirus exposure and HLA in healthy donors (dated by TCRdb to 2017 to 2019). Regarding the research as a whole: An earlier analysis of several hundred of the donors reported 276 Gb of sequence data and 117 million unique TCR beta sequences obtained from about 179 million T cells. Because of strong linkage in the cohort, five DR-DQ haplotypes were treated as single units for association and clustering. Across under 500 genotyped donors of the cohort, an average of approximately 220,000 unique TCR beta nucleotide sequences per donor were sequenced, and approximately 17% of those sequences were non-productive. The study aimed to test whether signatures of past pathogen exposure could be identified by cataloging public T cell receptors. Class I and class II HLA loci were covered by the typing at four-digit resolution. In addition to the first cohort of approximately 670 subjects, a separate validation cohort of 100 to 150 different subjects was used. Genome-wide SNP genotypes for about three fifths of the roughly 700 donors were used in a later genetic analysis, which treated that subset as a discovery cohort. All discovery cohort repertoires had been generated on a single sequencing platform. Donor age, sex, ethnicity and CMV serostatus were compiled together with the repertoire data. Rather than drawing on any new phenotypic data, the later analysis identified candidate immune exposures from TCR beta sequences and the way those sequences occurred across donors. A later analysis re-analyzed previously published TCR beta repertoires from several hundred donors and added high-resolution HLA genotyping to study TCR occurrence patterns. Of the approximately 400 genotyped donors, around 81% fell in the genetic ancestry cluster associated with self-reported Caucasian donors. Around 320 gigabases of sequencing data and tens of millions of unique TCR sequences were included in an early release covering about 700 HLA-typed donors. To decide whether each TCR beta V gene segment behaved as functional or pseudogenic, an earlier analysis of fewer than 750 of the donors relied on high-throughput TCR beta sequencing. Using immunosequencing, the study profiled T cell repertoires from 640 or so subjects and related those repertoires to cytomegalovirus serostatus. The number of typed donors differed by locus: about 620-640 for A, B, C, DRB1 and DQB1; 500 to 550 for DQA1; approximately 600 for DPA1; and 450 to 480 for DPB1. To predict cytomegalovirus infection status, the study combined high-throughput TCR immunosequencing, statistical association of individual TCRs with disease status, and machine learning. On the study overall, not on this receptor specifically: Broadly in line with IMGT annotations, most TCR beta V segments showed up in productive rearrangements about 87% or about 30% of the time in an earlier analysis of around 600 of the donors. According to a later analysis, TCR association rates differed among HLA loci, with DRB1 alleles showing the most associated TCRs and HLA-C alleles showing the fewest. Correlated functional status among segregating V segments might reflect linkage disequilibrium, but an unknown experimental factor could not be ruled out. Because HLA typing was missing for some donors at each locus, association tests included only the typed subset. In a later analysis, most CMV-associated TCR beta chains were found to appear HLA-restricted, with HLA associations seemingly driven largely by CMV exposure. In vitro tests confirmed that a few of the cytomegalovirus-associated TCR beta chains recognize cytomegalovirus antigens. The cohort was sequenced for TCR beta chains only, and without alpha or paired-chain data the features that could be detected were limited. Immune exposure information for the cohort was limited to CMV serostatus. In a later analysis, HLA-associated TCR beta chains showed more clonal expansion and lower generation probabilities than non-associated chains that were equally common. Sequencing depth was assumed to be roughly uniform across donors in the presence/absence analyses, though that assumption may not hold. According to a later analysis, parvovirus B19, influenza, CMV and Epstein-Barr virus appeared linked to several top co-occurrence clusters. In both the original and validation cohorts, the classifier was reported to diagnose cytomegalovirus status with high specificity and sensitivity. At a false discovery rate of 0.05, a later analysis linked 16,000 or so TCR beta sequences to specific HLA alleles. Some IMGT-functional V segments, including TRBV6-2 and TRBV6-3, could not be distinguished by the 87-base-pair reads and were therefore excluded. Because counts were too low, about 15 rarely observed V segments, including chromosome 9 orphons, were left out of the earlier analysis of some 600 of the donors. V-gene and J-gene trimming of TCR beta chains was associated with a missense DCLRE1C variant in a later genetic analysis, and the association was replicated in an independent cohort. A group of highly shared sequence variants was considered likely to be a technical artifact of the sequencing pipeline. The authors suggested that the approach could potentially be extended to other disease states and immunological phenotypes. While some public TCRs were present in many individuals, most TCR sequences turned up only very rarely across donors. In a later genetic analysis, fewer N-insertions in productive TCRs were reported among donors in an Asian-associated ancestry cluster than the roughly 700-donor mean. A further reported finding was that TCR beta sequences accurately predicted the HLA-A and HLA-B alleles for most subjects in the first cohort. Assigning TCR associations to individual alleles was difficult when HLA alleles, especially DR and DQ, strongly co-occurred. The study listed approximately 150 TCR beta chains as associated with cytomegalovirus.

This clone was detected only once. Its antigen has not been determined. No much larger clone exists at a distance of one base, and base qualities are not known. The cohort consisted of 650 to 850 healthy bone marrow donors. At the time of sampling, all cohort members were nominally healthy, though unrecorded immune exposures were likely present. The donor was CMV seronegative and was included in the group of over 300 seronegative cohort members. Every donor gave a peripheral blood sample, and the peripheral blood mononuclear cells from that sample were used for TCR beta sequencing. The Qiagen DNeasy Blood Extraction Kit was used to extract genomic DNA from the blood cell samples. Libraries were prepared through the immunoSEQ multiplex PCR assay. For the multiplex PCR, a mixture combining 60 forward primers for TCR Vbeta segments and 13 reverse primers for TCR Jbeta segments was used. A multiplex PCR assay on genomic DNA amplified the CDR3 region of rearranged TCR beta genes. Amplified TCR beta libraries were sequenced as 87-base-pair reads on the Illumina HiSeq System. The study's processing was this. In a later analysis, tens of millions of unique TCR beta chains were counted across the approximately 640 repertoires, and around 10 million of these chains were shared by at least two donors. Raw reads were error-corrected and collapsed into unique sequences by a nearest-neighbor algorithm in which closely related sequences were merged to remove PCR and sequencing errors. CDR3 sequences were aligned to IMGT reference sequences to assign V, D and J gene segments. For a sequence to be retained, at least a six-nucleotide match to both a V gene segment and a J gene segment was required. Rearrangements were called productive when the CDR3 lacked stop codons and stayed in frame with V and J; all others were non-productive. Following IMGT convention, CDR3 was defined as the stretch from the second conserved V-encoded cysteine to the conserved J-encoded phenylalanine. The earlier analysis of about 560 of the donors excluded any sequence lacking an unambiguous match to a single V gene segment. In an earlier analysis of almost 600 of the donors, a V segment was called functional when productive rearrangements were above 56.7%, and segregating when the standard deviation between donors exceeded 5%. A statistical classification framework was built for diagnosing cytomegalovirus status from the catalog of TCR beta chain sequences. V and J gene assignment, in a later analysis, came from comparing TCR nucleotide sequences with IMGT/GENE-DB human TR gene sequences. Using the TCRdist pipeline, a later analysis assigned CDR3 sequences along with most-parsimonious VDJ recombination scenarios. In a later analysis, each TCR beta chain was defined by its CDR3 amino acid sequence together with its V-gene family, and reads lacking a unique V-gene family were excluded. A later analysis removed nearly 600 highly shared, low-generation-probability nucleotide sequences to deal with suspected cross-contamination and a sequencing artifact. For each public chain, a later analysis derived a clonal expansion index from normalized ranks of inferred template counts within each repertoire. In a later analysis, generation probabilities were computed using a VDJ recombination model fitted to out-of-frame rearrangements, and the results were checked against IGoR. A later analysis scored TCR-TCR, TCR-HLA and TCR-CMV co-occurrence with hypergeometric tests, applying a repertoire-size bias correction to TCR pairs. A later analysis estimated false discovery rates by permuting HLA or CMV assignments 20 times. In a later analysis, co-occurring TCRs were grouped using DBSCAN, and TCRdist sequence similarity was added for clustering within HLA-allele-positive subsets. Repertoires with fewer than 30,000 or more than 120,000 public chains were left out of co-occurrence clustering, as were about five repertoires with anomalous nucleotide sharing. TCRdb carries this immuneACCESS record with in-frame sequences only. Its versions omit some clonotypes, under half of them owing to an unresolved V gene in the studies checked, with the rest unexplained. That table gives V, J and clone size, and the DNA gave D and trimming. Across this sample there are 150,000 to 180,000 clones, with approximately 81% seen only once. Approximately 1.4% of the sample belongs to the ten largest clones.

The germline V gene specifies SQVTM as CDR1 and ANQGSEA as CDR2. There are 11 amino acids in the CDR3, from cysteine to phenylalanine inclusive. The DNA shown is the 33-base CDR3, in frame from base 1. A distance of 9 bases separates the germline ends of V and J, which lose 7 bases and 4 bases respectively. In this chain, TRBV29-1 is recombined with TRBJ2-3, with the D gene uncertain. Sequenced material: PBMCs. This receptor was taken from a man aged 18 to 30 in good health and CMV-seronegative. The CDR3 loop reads CSGTYSDTQYF. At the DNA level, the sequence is TGCAGCGGAACCTACTCAGATACGCAGTATTTT.